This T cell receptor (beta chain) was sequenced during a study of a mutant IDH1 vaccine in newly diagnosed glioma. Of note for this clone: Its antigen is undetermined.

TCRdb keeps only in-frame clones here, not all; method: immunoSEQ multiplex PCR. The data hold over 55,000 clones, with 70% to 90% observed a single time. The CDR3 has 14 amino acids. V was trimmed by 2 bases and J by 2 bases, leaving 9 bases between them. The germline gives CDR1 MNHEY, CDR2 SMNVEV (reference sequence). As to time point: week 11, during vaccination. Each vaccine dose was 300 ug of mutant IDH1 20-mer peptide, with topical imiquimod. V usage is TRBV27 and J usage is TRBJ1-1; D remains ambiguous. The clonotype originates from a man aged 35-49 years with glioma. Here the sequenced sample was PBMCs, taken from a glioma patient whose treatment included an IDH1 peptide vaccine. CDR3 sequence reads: CASSLESGNTEAFF. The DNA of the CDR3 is TGTGCCAGCAGTTTAGAATCCGGTAACACTGAAGCTTTCTTT.